This T cell receptor (beta chain) was identified in a study of blood T cell repertoires in COVID-19. The wider study: Some COVID-19 samples were acute and others convalescent; all came from the United States, Italy and Spain. Sources were T cells, B-cell-depleted T cells, or PBMCs; the material itself was cDNA or gDNA.

Germline V gives CDR1 KGHSH, CDR2 LQKENI. V lost 8 bases, J lost 1 base, and 11 bases lay in between. The CDR3 runs to 14 residues. Assay used: immunoSEQ multiplex PCR; TCRdb lists only in-frame clones, some missing. The table includes a few hundred thousand clones, around 87% detected once. V usage is TRBV18 and J usage is TRBJ2-2; D gene ambiguous. This TCR came from a woman aged 25 to 39 who had recovered from COVID-19. Sequencing input: peripheral blood. The CDR3 spells CASLKVGNTGELFF. For the CDR3, the DNA is TGTGCCAGCCTAAAAGTCGGGAACACCGGGGAGCTGTTTTTT.